The present TCR beta chain was sequenced within a study of siplizumab effects on memory and regulatory T cells (dated by TCRdb to 2018 to 2020). In terms of the full investigation: The effect of the anti-CD2 antibody siplizumab on alloreactive T-cell subsets was examined in allogeneic mixed lymphocyte reactions constructed from human PBMCs. Study-wide findings and limitations: In reactions with siplizumab, an average of about 69% of mappable alloreactive CD4+ clones were Treg-derived, compared with around 28% in control reactions. Unstimulated naive T cells appeared more diverse than memory T cells, and naive cells seemed to contribute substantially to the alloresponse. Roughly 75-97% of proliferating CD4+ or CD8+ clones could not be assigned a naive or memory phenotype. Sequences below about 10^-5 frequency were poorly captured, so only a minor fraction of alloreactive clones could be mapped to unstimulated subsets. The suppressive function of proliferating Tregs from siplizumab cultures was not functionally confirmed. Siplizumab significantly reduced the cumulative frequency of alloreactive sequences traceable to unstimulated CD4+ memory T cells.

About this clone itself: Its antigen is unknown. No much larger clone is present one base from it, and per-base qualities are unavailable.

Libraries were built with the immunoSEQ multiplex PCR assay. About 10^5 TCR templates per sample were assayed on the deep sequencing platform. Genomic DNA extracted from sorted T cells was used for TCRbeta CDR3 sequencing. The source study handled its data this way. The R programming language was used for clonal analysis of the TCRbeta CDR3 data. Alloreactive CD4+ and CD8+ clones were identified by comparing unstimulated samples to CFSE-low samples taken after the reaction. By matching sequences to the repertoires of sorted unstimulated Treg and non-Treg cells, each alloreactive CD4+ clone was assigned a regulatory or non-regulatory origin. TCRdb mirrors the immuneACCESS table, restricted to in-frame sequences. Some clones are absent from its copies; in checked studies, under half trace to an unresolved V gene, and the reason for the others is unknown. The DNA gave D and trimming, while V, J and clone size come from that table. For this sample the table gives more than 85,000 clones, of which around nine tenths were detected only once. Clones ranked in the top ten supply roughly 1.1% of the sample.

CDR1 and CDR2, looked up from the germline V gene, are MNHEY and SVGAGI. The CDR3 sequence holds 15 residues, the cysteine and phenylalanine included. Of the read, only the CDR3 DNA is kept; its 45 bases are in frame from base 1. For this chain, trimming is 6 bases at the V end and 1 base at the J end, and the number of junction bases without a gene match is 5. Sorted unstimulated T cells and proliferating T cells recovered from mixed lymphocyte reactions were subjected to TCRbeta CDR3 sequencing. Fresh whole blood from approximately ten HLA-typed healthy donors was used to isolate PBMCs. The sequence came from a human donor in good health. The sequenced material came from CD4+ T cells sorted from blood. This chain joins TRBV6-5 to TRBJ2-7, with TRBD2 matching 11 junction bases. This receptor carries the CDR3 CASRELAGVSYEQYF. The DNA is as follows: TGTGCCAGCAGGGAACTAGCGGGAGTTTCCTACGAGCAGTACTTC.